Following are 19 T cell receptor beta chains from one sample sequenced in a study of blood T cell repertoires in COVID-19. The table came from immunoSEQ multiplex PCR; TCRdb's copy has only in-frame clones and leaves some out. The data show approximately 45,000 clones, with about 85% seen just once and approximately 14% held by the top ten. Material: peripheral blood. These receptors came from a human donor in a cohort sampled during active COVID-19.

The gene calls are TRBV6-6 and TRBJ2-3; 7 nucleotides line up with TRBD2. CDR3 length: 16 residues. Germline trimming cut 4 bases from V and 0 bases from J; bases unmatched to any gene: 7. CDR1 is MNHNY and CDR2 is SVGAGI in the germline V gene (reference sequence). The CDR3, as DNA: TGTGCCAGCAGTTCCTCGACTAGCAGCAGCACAGATACGCAGTATTTT. This codes for CASSSSTSSSTDTQYF.

CDR3 DNA sequence: TGTGCCAGCAGTCGCCAGCGGGTCTCCTACGAGCAGTACTTC. It yields the protein CASSRQRVSYEQYF. The chain is built from TRBV28 and TRBJ2-7; a possible D gene is TRBD2 (6 bases). The CDR3 length is 14 residues. Looked up from germline, CDR1 is MDHEN and CDR2 is SYDVKM. Trimming took 5 bases from V and 0 from J, leaving 11 bases between them. Together with reference TRBV28 and TRBJ2-7, the CDR3 gives the full variable domain: DVKVTQSSRYLVKRTGEKVFLECVQDMDHENMFWYRQDPGLGLRLIYFSYDVKMKEKGDIPEGYSVSREKKERFSLILESASTNQTSMYLCASSRQRVSYEQYFGPGTRLTVT.

CDR3: CASSSTGTPTREQYF. CDR3 sequence (DNA): TGTGCCAGCAGCAGTACCGGGACACCGACCCGCGAGCAGTACTTC. This sequence joins TRBV27 and TRBJ2-7; tentatively, D is TRBD1 (6 bases). The CDR3 is made up of 15 amino acids. Trimming cost V 6 bases and J 6 bases, with 21 bases left between them. Per the germline V gene, CDR1 is MNHEY and CDR2 is SMNVEV (reference sequence).

This clone is a singleton in its sample. The genes are TRBV5-1 and TRBJ2-7; 7 bases are shared with TRBD1. Germline CDR1 reads SGHRS; CDR2 reads YFSETQ. After removal of 4 bases from V and 3 bases from J, the junction contained 10 bases not matched to a gene. This CDR3 is built from 15 residues. The CDR3, as DNA: TGCGCCAGCAGCCTAAGTCCGGGACAGCACTACGAGCAGTACTTC. It encodes CASSLSPGQHYEQYF. Together with reference TRBV5-1 and TRBJ2-7, the CDR3 gives the full variable domain: KAGVTQTPRYLIKTRGQQVTLSCSPISGHRSVSWYQQTPGQGLQFLFEYFSETQRNKGNFPGRFSGRQFSNSRSEMNVSTLELGDSALYLCASSLSPGQHYEQYFGPGTRLTVT.

V is TRBV28 and J is TRBJ1-5; 7 bases agree with TRBD1. V was clipped by 6 bases and J by 3 bases; unmatched bases: 11. This CDR3 is 16 amino acids long. Per germline, CDR1 MDHEN and CDR2 SYDVKM. CDR3 residues: CASSPIRGGSNQPQHF. CDR3 coding DNA: TGTGCCAGCAGCCCTATTCGAGGGGGCTCCAATCAGCCCCAGCATTTT.

This clone was observed a handful of times. The chain couples TRBV3-1 (or the pseudogene TRBV3-2) to TRBJ1-5; the match to TRBD1 covers 8 bases. The junction had 5 bases not matched to a gene; V was cut back by 1 base and J by 3 bases. This CDR3 is 16 amino acids long. Germline CDR1 reads LGHDT; CDR2 reads YNNKEL (reference sequence). This chain's CDR3 is CASSQGGQANNQPQHF. The CDR3 nucleotides are TGTGCCAGCAGCCAAGGGGGACAGGCTAACAATCAGCCCCAGCATTTT.

CDR3 DNA sequence: TGTGCCAGCTCACTGTACCCCCCACACCAGAACACTGAAGCTTTCTTT. Translation: CASSLYPPHQNTEAFF. This chain joins TRBV18 and TRBJ1-1, with D hard to call. Per germline, CDR1 KGHSH and CDR2 LQKENI. Trimming pared 4 bases from V and 1 base from J, leaving 16 bases between. The CDR3 runs 16 residues.

This clone appeared a single time. The chain is built from TRBV30 and TRBJ2-3; 10 nucleotides line up with TRBD2. Losses at the gene ends were 2 bases for V and 1 base for J; bases not matched to a gene: 9. The CDR3 sequence is 17 residues long. Germline V CDR1 and CDR2: GTSNPN, SVGIG (reference sequence). In nucleotides, the CDR3 is TGTGCCTGGAGTAAAGGTCTAGCGGGGGTCGGCACAGATACGCAGTATTTT. It codes for CAWSKGLAGVGTDTQYF. The whole variable domain, remainder taken from reference TRBV30 and TRBJ2-3, is SQTIHQWPATLVQPVGSPLSLECTVEGTSNPNLYWYRQAAGRGLQLLFYSVGIGQISSEVPQNLSASRPQDRQFILSSKKLLLSDSGFYLCAWSKGLAGVGTDTQYFGPGTRLTVL.

The V gene is TRBV19, the J gene TRBJ2-1, with 11 bases lining up with TRBD2. The CDR3 extends over 14 amino acids. Trimming cost V 9 bases and J 5 bases; bases outside gene matches: 6. Germline V gives CDR1 LNHDA, CDR2 SQIVND (reference sequence). The DNA of the CDR3 is TGTGCCAGCGCCAGACTAGCGGGGAACAATGAGCAGTTCTTC. Protein product: CASARLAGNNEQFF.

This CDR3 reads CASSPGQGWGTEAFF. CDR3 nucleotides: TGCGCCAGCAGCCCCGGACAGGGTTGGGGCACTGAAGCTTTCTTT. The chain has TRBV4-1 and TRBJ1-1; TRBD1 agrees at 8 bases. The CDR3 loop spans 15 amino acids. CDR1 and CDR2 (germline): MGHRA, YSYEKL. V gave up 4 bases and J gave up 4 bases; unmatched junction bases: 8.

J is TRBJ1-1 and V is TRBV3-1 (or the pseudogene TRBV3-2); 8 bases agree with TRBD1. Germline-derived CDR1 and CDR2 are LGHDT and YNNKEL (reference sequence). The ends lost 1 base at V and 1 base at J; junction bases unmatched: 2. CDR3 length equals 15 residues. The CDR3 here is CASSQGDRGNTEAFF. The CDR3 DNA sequence: TGTGCCAGCAGCCAAGGAGACAGGGGGAACACTGAAGCTTTCTTT.

The chain combines TRBV4-3 with TRBJ2-6, with 7 bases aligning to TRBD2. The germline V gene encodes CDR1 LGHNA and CDR2 YSLEER. The CDR3 consists of 18 residues. V trimming: 1 base; J trimming: 2 bases; junction bases outside the gene matches: 8. The CDR3 bases are TGCGCCAGCAGCCAAGCGGCGGGGGTTGTGACTGGGGCCAACGTCCTGACTTTC. Protein sequence: CASSQAAGVVTGANVLTF.

This clone was seen a single time. The genes are TRBV19 and TRBJ1-1; TRBD1 might be the D (5 bases). The CDR3 runs 14 residues. The germline CDR1 and CDR2 sequences are LNHDA and SQIVND (reference sequence). The ends were cut back, 5 bases at V and 0 bases at J, with 10 bases in the middle. In nucleotides, the CDR3 is TGTGCCAGTAGTCAGGGCAATCTGAACACTGAAGCTTTCTTT. It specifies CASSQGNLNTEAFF.

This chain connects TRBV3-1 (or the pseudogene TRBV3-2) to TRBJ1-2; 7 bases fit TRBD1. Trimming cost V 4 bases and J 8 bases; bases outside gene matches: 4. The germline V gene has CDR1 LGHDT and CDR2 YNNKEL (reference sequence). This CDR3 has 12 residues. The DNA for the CDR3 is TGTGCCAGCAGCCTGACAGGGCACGGCTACACCTTC. It specifies CASSLTGHGYTF.

The sample holds one count of this clone. The V gene is TRBV29-1, the J gene TRBJ1-3; TRBD1 is a possible D gene (5 bases). The CDR3 runs 14 residues. Germline-derived CDR1 and CDR2 are SQVTM and ANQGSEA. V was trimmed by 6 bases and J by 0 bases, leaving 12 bases between them. The CDR3 region has the DNA TGCAGCGTCGGCGGGGGGGGCTCTGGAAACACCATATATTTT. Amino acid sequence: CSVGGGGSGNTIYF.

The J gene is TRBJ1-2, the V gene TRBV5-4; D remains unclear. This CDR3 contains 13 residues. Trimming removed 1 base at V and 1 base at J, with 5 bases between. From germline, CDR1 is SGHNT and CDR2 YYREEE (reference sequence). DNA of the CDR3: TGTGCCAGCAGCTTGAGAGATAACTATGGCTACACCTTC. This translates into CASSLRDNYGYTF.

V and J are TRBV6-5 and TRBJ1-4; D ambiguous. V lost 6 bases and J lost 0, with 5 bases in between. The CDR3 consists of 13 residues. CDR1 and CDR2 from the germline V gene are MNHEY and SVGAGI. The chain's CDR3 is CASRTATNEKLFF. As DNA, the CDR3 is TGTGCCAGCAGAACAGCAACTAATGAAAAACTGTTTTTT.

The J gene is TRBJ1-2, the V gene TRBV29-1; no firm D call. CDR1 SQVTM and CDR2 ANQGSEA come from the germline V gene. The CDR3 contains 14 residues. V lost 2 bases to trimming and J lost 4 bases, with 14 bases between them. As DNA, the CDR3 is TGCAGCGTTGAACCCCCGGGTCATATCTATGGCTACACCTTC. It yields the protein CSVEPPGHIYGYTF.

The chain carries TRBV19 and TRBJ1-6; D is perhaps TRBD1 (5 bases). The CDR3 covers 13 residues. V lost 6 bases and J lost 7, with 10 bases in between. Germline assignment: CDR1 LNHDA and CDR2 SQIVND (reference sequence). The CDR3 spells CASSGGTNSPLHF. CDR3 nucleotide sequence: TGTGCCAGTAGCGGGGGTACGAATTCACCCCTCCACTTT.